This TCR beta chain was sequenced in a study of T cells in Graves' hyperthyroidism and ophthalmopathy. Study-level points and caveats: Within blood appeared most thyroid clonotypes that had expanded above 0.001.

Trimming pared 0 bases from V and 8 bases from J, leaving 14 bases between. The germline V gene has CDR1 MGHRA and CDR2 YSYEKL. The CDR3 is made up of 15 amino acids. The investigators amplified TCR beta CDR3 regions from RNA transcripts. The HTBI primer set drove a first-round RT-PCR of the TCR CDR3. TCRdb processed the multiplex PCR reads anew with MiXCR; each CDR3 protein has one entry. This repertoire shows 400,000 to 500,000 distinct CDR3 sequences, approximately 15% found once; its top ten account for approximately 5.8%. In the case of this clonotype: What it binds is not known.

The sequenced sample was blood. The clonotype comes from a woman younger than 30 with Graves' hyperthyroidism. The chain links TRBV4-1 to TRBJ2-4, with a weak D call TRBD1 (6 bases). CDR3 amino acids: CASSQDRGLGDIQYF. The CDR3 DNA follows: TGCGCCAGCAGCCAAGACAGGGGCCTCGGGGACATTCAGTACTTC.